The clone carrying this TCR beta chain appeared many times. The data derive from a study of response to subunit inactivated influenza vaccine. Losses at the gene ends were 2 bases for V and 5 bases for J; bases not matched to a gene: 5. Germline assignment: CDR1 SNHLY and CDR2 FYNNEI. This CDR3 has 16 residues. TCRdb re-called the RT-PCR reads through MiXCR, storing one row per CDR3 protein. Of 300,000 to 350,000 distinct CDR3 sequences detected, around 20% appear once; the ten largest clones hold 10%. The rearrangement uses TRBV2 and TRBJ1-6; 8 bases agree with TRBD1. This TCR was sampled from a man in his fifties or sixties who received an inactivated influenza vaccine. The sample here was PBMCs from blood, taken 21 months after vaccination. The CDR3 DNA is TGTGCCAGCAGTGAACTACAGGGGGTGGATAATTCACCCCTCCACTTT. As protein: CASSELQGVDNSPLHF. The whole variable domain, remainder taken from reference TRBV2 and TRBJ1-6, is EPEVTQTPSHQVTQMGQEVILRCVPISNHLYFYWYRQILGQKVEFLVSFYNNEISEKSEIFDDQFSVERPDGSNFTLKIRSTKLEDSAMYFCASSELQGVDNSPLHFGNGTRLTVT.